Each of the 7 T cell receptor beta chains below was sequenced from the same sample in a study of immune evolution from preneoplasia to lung adenocarcinoma. Assay used: immunoSEQ multiplex PCR; TCRdb lists only in-frame clones, some missing. This table holds some 8,200 clones, just under 80% found once. Sequenced: FFPE adjacent normal lung tissue. Receptors originate from a person aged 55 to 79 with lung adenocarcinoma.

The chain links TRBV10-2 to TRBJ2-1; 8 nucleotides line up with TRBD2. The CDR3 has 15 residues. V trimming: 4 bases; J trimming: 9 bases; junction bases outside the gene matches: 11. The germline V gene encodes CDR1 WSHSY and CDR2 SAAADI. This CDR3 reads CASSVPAGVSVEQFF. The CDR3 DNA follows: TGCGCCAGCAGTGTCCCAGCGGGAGTCTCTGTTGAGCAGTTCTTC.

V usage is TRBV27 and J usage is TRBJ1-5; D might be TRBD1 (5 bases). Between the trimmed V and J ends, which lost 0 bases and 7 bases, there was a span of 13 bases. The CDR3 covers 15 residues. CDR1 is MNHEY, CDR2 SMNVEV, per germline (reference sequence). The CDR3 DNA follows: TGTGCCAGCAGTTTATCGTTGAGGGGTGACCAGCCCCAGCATTTT. The encoded protein is CASSLSLRGDQPQHF.

This clone occurred once. J is TRBJ2-7 and V is TRBV18; 7 bases are a match to TRBD1. V was clipped by 4 bases and J by 5 bases; unmatched bases: 2. Germline values: CDR1 KGHSH, CDR2 LQKENI. CDR3 length: 12 amino acids. CDR3: CASSRDRDEQYF. The CDR3 nucleotides read TGTGCCAGCTCACGAGACAGGGACGAGCAGTACTTC.

V usage is TRBV16 and J usage is TRBJ2-2; 10 bases align to TRBD1. V trimming: 2 bases; J trimming: 4 bases; junction bases outside the gene matches: 1. CDR1 and CDR2 from the germline V gene are KGHSY and FQNENV. The CDR3 length is 15 residues. This CDR3 is CASSQGTGVTGELFF. The DNA for the CDR3 is TGTGCCAGCAGCCAAGGGACAGGGGTCACCGGGGAGCTGTTTTTT.

V usage is TRBV5-1 and J usage is TRBJ2-7, with TRBD1 matching over 7 bases. Unmatched junction bases numbered 5, after V lost 4 bases and J lost 1 base. There are 14 residues in the CDR3. CDR1 SGHRS and CDR2 YFSETQ come from the germline V gene. The CDR3 DNA sequence: TGCGCCAGCAGCACGGGACAGTATTCCTACGAGCAGTACTTC. This sequence encodes CASSTGQYSYEQYF.

This rearrangement joins TRBV11-1 to TRBJ1-5, with D perhaps matching TRBD1 (5 bases). Trimming removed 5 bases at V and 3 bases at J, with 14 bases between. CDR3 length equals 15 residues. Germline CDR1 reads SGHAT; CDR2 reads FQDESV (reference sequence). The CDR3 DNA is TGTGCCAGCAGCCCATCTGGTGGGGCCAATCAGCCCCAGCATTTT. Its translation: CASSPSGGANQPQHF.

This chain joins TRBV28 and TRBJ1-2; D not certain. Trimming stripped 5 bases from V and 0 bases from J, with 13 bases between. There are 15 residues in the CDR3. Per the germline V gene, CDR1 is MDHEN and CDR2 is SYDVKM. CDR3 amino acids: CASSHRTEANYGYTF. CDR3 in DNA: TGTGCCAGCAGTCATAGGACCGAAGCTAACTATGGCTACACCTTC.